This entry concerns a single T cell receptor (beta chain). The junction does not match germline at one end; this may be a read error. Using its own MiXCR run on the RT-PCR reads, TCRdb lists one record per CDR3 protein. Of more than 600,000 distinct CDR3 sequences listed, 11% to 15% are singletons. The germline gives CDR1 KGHDR, CDR2 SFDVKD. CDR3 length equals 15 residues. The chain employs TRBV24-1 and TRBJ1-2; TRBD1 agrees at 7 bases. The TCR was taken from a female donor in good health, serving as a healthy control. The sequencing input was memory CD4+ T cells from blood. The CDR3 DNA reads as TGTGCCACCCGTGACCCTGGGACAGCTAGGTTGGGCTACACCTTC. Amino acid sequence: CATRDPGTARLGYTF.